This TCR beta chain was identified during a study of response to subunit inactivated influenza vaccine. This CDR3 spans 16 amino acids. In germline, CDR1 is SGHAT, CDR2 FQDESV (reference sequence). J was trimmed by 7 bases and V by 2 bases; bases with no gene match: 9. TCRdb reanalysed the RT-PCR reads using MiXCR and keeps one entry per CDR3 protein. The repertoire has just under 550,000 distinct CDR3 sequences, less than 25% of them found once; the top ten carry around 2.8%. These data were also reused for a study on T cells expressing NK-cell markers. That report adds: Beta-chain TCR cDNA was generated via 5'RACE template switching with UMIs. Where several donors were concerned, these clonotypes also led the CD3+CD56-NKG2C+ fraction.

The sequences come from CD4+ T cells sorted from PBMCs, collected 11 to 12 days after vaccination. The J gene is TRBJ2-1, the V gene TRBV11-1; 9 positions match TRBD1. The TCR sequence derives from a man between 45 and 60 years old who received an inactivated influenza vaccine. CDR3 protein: CASSLPGTGIKNEQFF. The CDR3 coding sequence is TGTGCCAGCAGCTTACCCGGGACAGGGATAAAGAATGAGCAGTTCTTC.